These 28 T cell receptor beta chains originate from one sample sequenced in a study of T-cell memory formation after mild COVID-19. TCRdb processed the 5' RACE reads anew with MiXCR; each CDR3 protein has one entry. This sample has roughly 250,000 distinct CDR3 sequences, with about a sixth found just once. Sequencing used PBMCs or a T cell subset sorted from them (not recorded which). Every receptor here comes from a man aged 18 to 29 who had mild COVID-19 (a few samples of this study predate the infection). Cell type and time point are not known.

This clonotype was detected only a few times. The chain recombines TRBV5-5 with TRBJ2-2; a weak D match, TRBD2 (5 bases). V gave up 4 bases and J gave up 7 bases, with 11 bases separating them. CDR3 length equals 13 residues. CDR1 is SGHKS, CDR2 YYEKEE, per germline (reference sequence). The CDR3 protein is CASSPLEGGELFF. The CDR3 region has the DNA TGTGCCAGCAGCCCGCTTGAGGGCGGGGAGCTGTTTTTT. The full variable domain, in which reference TRBV5-5 and TRBJ2-2 provide the parts outside the CDR3, is DAGVTQSPTHLIKTRGQQVTLRCSPISGHKSVSWYQQVLGQGPQFIFQYYEKEERGRGNFPDRFSARQFPNYSSELNVNALLLGDSALYLCASSPLEGGELFFGEGSRLTVL.

The chain employs TRBV24-1 and TRBJ1-6, with 7 nucleotides matching TRBD1. Germline-derived CDR1 and CDR2 are KGHDR and SFDVKD. This CDR3 spans 17 amino acids. The junction had 8 bases not matched to a gene; V was cut back by 3 bases and J by 4 bases. This CDR3 is CATSDGRRTGYNSPLHF. In DNA, the CDR3 is TGTGCCACCAGTGATGGGAGGAGGACAGGTTATAATTCACCCCTCCACTTT.

The table lists this clonotype with many counts. This chain links TRBV5-1 with TRBJ2-7; 9 bases agree with TRBD2. The ends lost 9 bases at V and 2 bases at J; junction bases unmatched: 12. Per germline, CDR1 SGHRS and CDR2 YFSETQ. The CDR3 extends over 15 amino acids. Here the CDR3 DNA reads TGCGCCACCCGGAGGAGCAGCGGGGGGACCTACGAGCAGTACTTC. Residues: CATRRSSGGTYEQYF.

This clonotype was seen more than once but under ten times. The rearrangement joins TRBV29-1 to TRBJ1-3; D unresolved. The CDR3 has 14 amino acids. Trimming took off 5 bases at V and 2 bases at J, with 13 bases between the two ends. The germline V gene encodes CDR1 SQVTM and CDR2 ANQGSEA. The CDR3, as DNA: TGCAGCGTTCGCCCGGCGGGAACTGGAAACACCATATATTTT. This encodes CSVRPAGTGNTIYF.

V usage is TRBV5-1 and J usage is TRBJ1-1; D perhaps matches TRBD1 (5 bases). Trimming removed 0 bases from V and 0 bases from J, with 12 bases in between. From germline, CDR1 is SGHRS and CDR2 YFSETQ. The CDR3 is 16 residues long. This CDR3 is CASSLAGGGMNTEAFF. The CDR3 DNA reads as TGCGCCAGCAGCTTGGCCGGGGGTGGGATGAACACTGAAGCTTTCTTT.

This clonotype was seen a few times. This sequence joins TRBV29-1 and TRBJ1-2; D gene unclear. The germline V gene encodes CDR1 SQVTM and CDR2 ANQGSEA. The germline V and J ends were trimmed by 0 bases and 4 bases, with 6 bases remaining between them. The CDR3 runs 12 residues. The CDR3 loop reads CSVEDQSYGYTF. CDR3 nucleotide sequence: TGCAGCGTTGAAGATCAAAGCTATGGCTACACCTTC.

This clonotype was detected ten times or more. The V call is TRBV4-3, the J call TRBJ1-2; unclear D gene. This CDR3 comprises 14 residues. The V gene's germline CDR1 is LGHNA and CDR2 YSLEER. The V end was cut by 0 bases, the J end by 2 bases, with 7 bases between. The CDR3 DNA is TGCGCCAGCAGCCAAGAAGGCAGAAACTATGGCTACACCTTC. Amino acid sequence: CASSQEGRNYGYTF.

The chain is built from TRBV6-5 and TRBJ1-1; D call uncertain. V shed 2 bases and J shed 4 bases, with 8 bases lying between them. The CDR3 runs to 13 residues. Germline CDR1 is MNHEY and CDR2 is SVGAGI. The CDR3 sequence: CASSYMESTEAFF. CDR3 DNA: TGTGCCAGCAGTTACATGGAGTCCACTGAAGCTTTCTTT.

J is TRBJ1-1 and V is TRBV7-9; 7 nucleotides line up with TRBD1. The CDR3 sequence is 14 residues long. V was clipped by 5 bases and J by 0 bases; unmatched bases: 3. The V gene's germline CDR1 is SEHNR and CDR2 FQNEAQ (reference sequence). The CDR3 protein is CASSKTGLNTEAFF. The CDR3 DNA is TGTGCCAGCAGCAAGACAGGGTTGAACACTGAAGCTTTCTTT.

The CDR3 region has the DNA TGTGCCAGCAGTTTAGCAGGGTCAGTGGCAGATACGCAGTATTTT. Translating gives CASSLAGSVADTQYF. This sequence joins TRBV12-3 or TRBV12-4 and TRBJ2-3; no clear D gene. V gave up 0 bases and J gave up 4 bases, with 11 bases separating them. The CDR3 covers 15 residues.

The chain carries TRBV20-1 and TRBJ2-1; D possibly uses TRBD1 or TRBD2 (5 bases each). The V gene lost 5 bases and the J gene lost 5 bases, with 13 bases spanning the gap. In germline, CDR1 is DFQATT, CDR2 SNEGSKA (reference sequence). The CDR3 consists of 13 residues. The CDR3 bases are TGCAGTGCTCCCGGGACCCCACACAATGAGCAGTTCTTC. Protein sequence: CSAPGTPHNEQFF.

This chain links TRBV4-1 with TRBJ2-1; D gene unclear. CDR1 is MGHRA and CDR2 is YSYEKL in the germline V gene. Trimming cost V 2 bases and J 8 bases, with 10 bases left between them. This CDR3 contains 13 residues. The CDR3 nucleotides read TGCGCCAGCAGCCAAACGATAGACGATGAGCAGTTCTTC. This codes for CASSQTIDDEQFF.

V and J are TRBV29-1 and TRBJ2-2, with 10 positions matching TRBD1. The length of the CDR3 is 15 residues. J gave up 4 bases and V 7 bases, and 9 bases lay outside the gene matches. Per germline, CDR1 SQVTM and CDR2 ANQGSEA. In DNA form, the CDR3 reads TGCAGCGCGACAGGGGGCAATCCTCGCACCGGGGAGCTGTTTTTT. Translated: CSATGGNPRTGELFF.

V usage is TRBV7-3 and J usage is TRBJ2-1; weak D call: TRBD2 (6 bases). The CDR3 loop spans 13 amino acids. Germline V CDR1 and CDR2: SGHTA, FQGTGA. Trimming took 5 bases from V and 8 from J, leaving 13 bases between them. CDR3 in DNA: TGTGCCAGCAGCCCTTTGGGGAGGCATGAGCAGTTCTTC. Translated: CASSPLGRHEQFF.

This clonotype was seen many times. This chain connects TRBV20-1 to TRBJ2-7, with 7 bases that match TRBD2. J lost 0 bases, V lost 4 bases, and 6 bases had no gene match. The CDR3 covers 14 residues. The germline V gene has CDR1 DFQATT and CDR2 SNEGSKA (reference sequence). The CDR3 sequence: CSATGGLSSYEQYV. In DNA, the CDR3 is TGCAGTGCTACGGGGGGACTGAGCTCCTACGAGCAGTACGTC.

The chain combines TRBV5-1 with TRBJ2-5; D remains unclear. The CDR3 is 15 residues long. V lost 0 bases, J lost 2 bases, and 11 bases lay in between. From germline, CDR1 is SGHRS and CDR2 YFSETQ. CDR3: CASSLADGVQETQYF. CDR3 DNA: TGCGCCAGCAGCTTGGCCGACGGTGTTCAAGAGACCCAGTACTTC.

V and J are TRBV2 and TRBJ2-7; 9 bases agree with TRBD1. The CDR3 sequence is 13 residues long. V trimming: 8 bases; J trimming: 5 bases; junction bases outside the gene matches: 7. Germline values: CDR1 SNHLY, CDR2 FYNNEI. CDR3 in amino acids: CASLGTGRDEQYV. CDR3 sequence (DNA): TGTGCCAGCCTGGGGACAGGGAGGGACGAGCAGTACGTC.

This clonotype has a count of ten or more. The chain has TRBV12-3 or TRBV12-4 and TRBJ1-1; no firm D call. V shed 3 bases and J shed 4 bases, with 15 bases lying between them. This CDR3 contains 15 residues. CDR3 loop: CASSFLPGTGTEAFF. CDR3 coding DNA: TGTGCCAGCAGTTTTCTACCGGGCACGGGCACTGAAGCTTTCTTT.

This clonotype was observed a handful of times. The junction differs from germline at one of its ends, possibly a read error. This sequence joins TRBV6-6 and TRBJ1-1; tentatively, D is TRBD1 (5 bases). From germline, CDR1 is MNHNY and CDR2 SVGAGI (reference sequence). CDR3 length equals 11 residues. The CDR3 nucleotides are TGTGCCAGCAGTTACTCACAGGAGACTCGCTTT. It codes for CASSYSQETRF.

The chain combines TRBV6-1 with TRBJ2-7, with 8 bases fitting TRBD1. The CDR3 totals 14 residues. The V gene's germline CDR1 is MNHNS and CDR2 SASEGT. With 5 bases clipped from V and 6 bases from J, the junction kept 9 bases outside the gene matches. The CDR3 sequence: CASSTGTGPREQYF. DNA for the CDR3: TGTGCCAGCAGTACGGGGACAGGACCGCGCGAGCAGTACTTC.

This clonotype showed up just a few times. The chain is built from TRBV6-1 and TRBJ1-5; 8 bases are shared with TRBD1. V lost 5 bases, J lost 2 bases, and 5 bases stayed unmatched. From germline, CDR1 is MNHNS and CDR2 SASEGT. The CDR3 runs to 15 residues. Here the CDR3 reads CASSPDRAGNQPQHF. The CDR3 DNA reads TGTGCCAGCAGTCCGGACAGGGCGGGCAATCAGCCCCAGCATTTT.

The chain has TRBV20-1 and TRBJ1-1; TRBD1 might be the D (6 bases). Between the trimmed V and J ends, which lost 6 bases and 5 bases, there was a span of 16 bases. Germline V CDR1 and CDR2: DFQATT, SNEGSKA (reference sequence). The CDR3 contains 13 residues. The DNA for the CDR3 is TGCAGTGCCCCCGGGCAGGGGAGGACTGAAGCTTTCTTT. Translation gives CSAPGQGRTEAFF.

This chain joins TRBV11-2 and TRBJ2-5; the match to TRBD2 covers 7 bases. CDR1 is SGHAT and CDR2 is FQNNGV in the germline V gene. The CDR3 length is 15 residues. With V trimmed by 5 bases and J by 3 bases, 9 bases remained unmatched. CDR3 DNA sequence: TGTGCCAGCAGCCGCCGGGACTACCGGAAAGAGACCCAGTACTTC. It specifies CASSRRDYRKETQYF.

Only a few counts were recorded for this clonotype. The J gene is TRBJ1-1, the V gene TRBV2, with no clear D. Trimming took 7 bases from V and 4 from J, leaving 13 bases between them. CDR1 and CDR2 from the germline V gene are SNHLY and FYNNEI. This CDR3 has 13 amino acids. Here the CDR3 reads CASTFEGGTEAFF. The DNA of the CDR3 is TGTGCCAGCACCTTTGAAGGAGGCACTGAAGCTTTCTTT.

J is TRBJ1-5 and V is TRBV30; possible D gene TRBD1, 5 bases. Looked up from germline, CDR1 is GTSNPN and CDR2 is SVGIG (reference sequence). V lost 1 base, J lost 9 bases, and 13 bases lay in between. The CDR3 has 13 amino acids. As DNA, the CDR3 is TGTGCCTGGAGTGACAGGAGCGATTCGCCCCAGCATTTT. It is translated as CAWSDRSDSPQHF. The full variable domain, in which reference TRBV30 and TRBJ1-5 provide the parts outside the CDR3, is SQTIHQWPATLVQPVGSPLSLECTVEGTSNPNLYWYRQAAGRGLQLLFYSVGIGQISSEVPQNLSASRPQDRQFILSSKKLLLSDSGFYLCAWSDRSDSPQHFGDGTRLSIL.

The V and J genes are TRBV5-1 and TRBJ2-3, with TRBD2 matching 7 bases. V dropped 1 base and J dropped 4; count of bases not matched to a gene: 6. Germline CDR1 SGHRS, CDR2 YFSETQ. This CDR3 is built from 15 residues. The CDR3 loop reads CASSLRGDHPDTQYF. CDR3 sequence (DNA): TGCGCCAGCAGCTTGCGGGGGGATCACCCAGATACGCAGTATTTT.

The chain combines TRBV20-1 with TRBJ2-4; D remains unclear. With 4 bases removed from V and 1 base from J, the gap between germline ends came to 5 bases. In germline, CDR1 is DFQATT, CDR2 SNEGSKA (reference sequence). The CDR3 has 12 amino acids. The CDR3 DNA reads TGCAGTGCTAACGGGGCCAAAAACATTCAGTACTTC. Translating gives CSANGAKNIQYF.

The rearrangement joins TRBV10-3 to TRBJ2-3; 11 bases match TRBD2. V lost 8 bases and J lost 10; bases outside the gene matches: 11. Germline-derived CDR1 and CDR2 are ENHRY and SYGVKD. This CDR3 spans 14 amino acids. Here the CDR3 reads CAIRTSGPMAAQYF. The CDR3 coding sequence is TGTGCCATCCGGACTAGCGGGCCTATGGCTGCGCAGTATTTT.